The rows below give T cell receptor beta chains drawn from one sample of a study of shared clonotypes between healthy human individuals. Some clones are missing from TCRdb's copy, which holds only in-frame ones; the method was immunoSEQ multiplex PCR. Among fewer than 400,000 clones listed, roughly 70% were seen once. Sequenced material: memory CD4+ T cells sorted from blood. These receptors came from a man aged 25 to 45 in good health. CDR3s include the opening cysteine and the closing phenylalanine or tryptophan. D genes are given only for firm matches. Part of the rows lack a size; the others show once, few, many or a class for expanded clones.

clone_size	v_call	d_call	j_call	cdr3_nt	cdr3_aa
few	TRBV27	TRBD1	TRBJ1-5	TGTGCCAGCAGTCGGACCGTGTTGGCAGGGGGCTATCAGCCCCAGCATTTT	CASSRTVLAGGYQPQHF
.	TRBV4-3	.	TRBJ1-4	TGCGCCAGCAGCCAAGATTTACGGGGACCAACTAATGAAAAACTGTTTTTT	CASSQDLRGPTNEKLFF
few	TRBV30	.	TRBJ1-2	TGTGCCTGGACTTTAAATAGGGAGTATGGCTACACCTTC	CAWTLNREYGYTF
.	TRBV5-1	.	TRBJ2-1	TGCGCCAGCAGCTTAGCTGCATTGGGGGGAAGCGAGCAGTTCTTC	CASSLAALGGSEQFF
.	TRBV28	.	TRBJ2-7	TGTGCCAGCAGTGGGACCCCCTCTAGACAGTACTTC	CASSGTPSRQYF
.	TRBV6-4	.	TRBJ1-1	TGTGCCAGCAGTGACTTTGATGGGGGAAAGGTCACTGAAGCTTTCTTT	CASSDFDGGKVTEAFF
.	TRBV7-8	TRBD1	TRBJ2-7	TGTGCCAGCAGCTTCCGGGGACAGGCACCTCTTTCGTCCGGGAGCGCATTAAACGAGCAGTACTTC	CASSFRGQAPLSSGSALNEQYF
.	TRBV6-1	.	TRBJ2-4	TGTGCCAGCAGTGCGTGGCCCCGGCGAGGGACCACGCCGTTC	CASSAWPRRGTTPF
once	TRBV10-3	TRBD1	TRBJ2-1	TGTGCCACGGGACAGGTCCTCTACAATGAGCAGTTCTTC	CATGQVLYNEQFF
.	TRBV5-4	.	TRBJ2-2	TGTGCCAGCGGGCGACAGAACACCGGGGAGCTGTTTTTT	CASGRQNTGELFF
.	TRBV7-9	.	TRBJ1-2	TGTGCCAGCCGTCCCGCACAGGGTTCTGGCTACACCTTC	CASRPAQGSGYTF
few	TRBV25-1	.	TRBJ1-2	TGTGCCAGCGCCGACAGGAACTATGGCTACACCTTC	CASADRNYGYTF
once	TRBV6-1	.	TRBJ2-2	TGTGCCAGCAGTGAATCCCCAGGCATCGGGGAGCTGTTTTTT	CASSESPGIGELFF
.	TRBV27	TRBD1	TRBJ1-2	TGTGCCAGCAGCACCTGGGACAGTAACTATGGCTACACCTTC	CASSTWDSNYGYTF
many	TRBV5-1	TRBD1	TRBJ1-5	TGCGCCAGCAGCTTGGCCGTGACAGGGGACAATCAGCCCCAGCATTTT	CASSLAVTGDNQPQHF
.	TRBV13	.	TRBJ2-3	TGTGCCAGCCTCCGAAGGAGTGGGTATAATACGCAGTATTTT	CASLRRSGYNTQYF
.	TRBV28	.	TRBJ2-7	TGTGCCAGCGGGTTGATAAGCGACGAGCAGTACTTC	CASGLISDEQYF
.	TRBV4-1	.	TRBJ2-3	TGCGCCAGCAGCCAACCCCCCAGGGCAGATACGCAGTATTTT	CASSQPPRADTQYF
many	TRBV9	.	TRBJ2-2	TGTGCCAGCAGCGTAGGATTAGGGTTCGACACCGGGGAGCTGTTTTTT	CASSVGLGFDTGELFF
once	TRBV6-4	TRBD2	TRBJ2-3	TGTGCCAGCAGTGACTCAGCGGGAGCAGATACGCAGTATTTT	CASSDSAGADTQYF